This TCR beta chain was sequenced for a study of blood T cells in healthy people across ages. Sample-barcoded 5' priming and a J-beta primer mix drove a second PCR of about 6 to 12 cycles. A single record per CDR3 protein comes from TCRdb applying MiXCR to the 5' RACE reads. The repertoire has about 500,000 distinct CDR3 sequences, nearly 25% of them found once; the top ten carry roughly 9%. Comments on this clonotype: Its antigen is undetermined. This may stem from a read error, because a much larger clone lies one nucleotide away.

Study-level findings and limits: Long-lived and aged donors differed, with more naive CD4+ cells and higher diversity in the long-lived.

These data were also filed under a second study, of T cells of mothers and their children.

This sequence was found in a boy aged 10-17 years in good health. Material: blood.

The CDR3 sequence is CASSQEGASSGANVLIF. Written as DNA, the CDR3 is TGCGCCAGCAGCCAAGAGGGGGCCTCCTCTGGGGCCAACGTCCTGATTTTC. The rearrangement joins TRBV4-3 to TRBJ2-6; a weak D match, TRBD1 (6 bases). This CDR3 contains 17 residues. Germline CDR1 LGHNA, CDR2 YSLEER.